This T cell receptor beta chain is from a study of T cell repertoires in cytomegalovirus infection. Looking at the study overall: Peptides in the study included HLA-C-restricted and HLA-B-restricted CMV epitopes. TCR beta signatures that were public indicated CMV infection and matching HLA type.

Study-wide points: People with CMV and the relevant HLA were identified by cumulative public TCR beta family frequency. Clonotypes of TCR beta that were HLA-C-restricted and CMV-specific dominated the ex vivo response.

A remark on this clonotype: Its target is unknown.

V lost 2 bases to trimming and J lost 7 bases, with 15 bases between them. CDR1 is KGHSH, CDR2 LQKENI, per germline. This CDR3 is 14 amino acids long. Using its own MiXCR run on the reads, TCRdb lists one record per CDR3 protein. The table records 45,000 to 50,000 distinct CDR3 sequences, roughly 18% of them present only once. The chain has TRBV18 and TRBJ2-7; D unresolved. This TCR was recovered from a human donor in good health (CMV status not recorded). Some clones in this sample may be carry-over from other donors' samples. Source: CD8+ T cells from cultured PBMCs, taken from culture after CMV antigen stimulation. The CDR3: CASSPYSSLYEQYF. CDR3 in DNA: TGTGCCAGCTCACCATATTCCTCCCTCTATGAGCAGTACTTC.